The 3 T cell receptor beta chains below come from one sample, sequenced in a study of T cell repertoires in cytomegalovirus infection. These receptors have no identified antigens. Using its own MiXCR run on the reads, TCRdb lists one record per CDR3 protein. The data contain about 570,000 distinct CDR3 sequences, approximately 40% of them singletons. The sequencing here drew on cultured PBMCs, taken from culture after CMV antigen stimulation. The receptors come from a human donor in good health (CMV status not recorded). Some clones in this sample may be carry-over from other donors' samples.

The rearrangement joins TRBV4-3 to TRBJ2-1; TRBD2 is a possible D gene (6 bases). Germline CDR1 reads LGHNA; CDR2 reads YSLEER. CDR3 size: 15 residues. Between the trimmed V and J ends, which lost 2 bases and 3 bases, there was a span of 11 bases. CDR3 loop: CASSQFAGIYNEQFF. The DNA of the CDR3 is TGCGCCAGCAGCCAATTTGCGGGAATCTACAATGAGCAGTTCTTC.

This rearrangement joins TRBV6-1 to TRBJ2-6; D not resolved. CDR3 length: 15 amino acids. Germline assignment: CDR1 MNHNS and CDR2 SASEGT. V gave up 1 base and J gave up 0 bases, with 4 bases separating them. CDR3 residues: CASSEGPSGANVLTF. The DNA of the CDR3 is TGTGCCAGCAGTGAAGGGCCCTCTGGGGCCAACGTCCTGACTTTC.

This clonotype was found a few times. V is TRBV18 and J is TRBJ1-2, with D uncertain. This CDR3 has 15 amino acids. The germline CDR1 and CDR2 sequences are KGHSH and LQKENI. V dropped 2 bases and J dropped 0 bases, with 10 bases sitting between them. The CDR3 sequence: CASSPEGTANYGYTF. For the CDR3, the DNA is TGTGCCAGCTCACCAGAGGGAACAGCTAACTATGGCTACACCTTC. Combining the CDR3 with reference TRBV18 and TRBJ1-2 gives the whole variable domain NAGVMQNPRHLVRRRGQEARLRCSPMKGHSHVYWYRQLPEEGLKFMVYLQKENIIDESGMPKERFSAEFPKEGPSILRIQQVVRGDSAAYFCASSPEGTANYGYTFGSGTRLTVV.